This T cell receptor beta chain was recorded in a study of blood T cell repertoires in COVID-19. Looking at the study overall: The United States, Italy and Spain provided the acute and convalescent COVID-19 samples. Sources were T cells, B-cell-depleted T cells, or PBMCs; the material itself was cDNA or gDNA.

As handled by the study authors: Estimates of nucleated cell counts were drawn from the amplification of reference gene primers. Repertoires were generated with immunoSEQ multiplex PCR, while TCRdb's copy carries only in-frame clones and drops some. The V and J calls and clone size come from that table; D and trimming were worked out from the DNA. The sample consists of some 83,000 clones, approximately 86% of them appearing once. Trimming cost V 5 bases and J 0 bases; bases outside gene matches: 8. Germline CDR1 is KGHSH and CDR2 is LQKENI. The CDR3 is made up of 18 amino acids. Input material: peripheral blood. The chain couples TRBV18 to TRBJ2-1, with 12 nucleotides matching TRBD2. The sequence was collected from an elderly man with active or convalescent COVID-19. The CDR3 nucleotides read TGTGCCAGCTCAATCTCTAGCGGGGGGGCGAGCTCCTACAATGAGCAGTTCTTC. Translated, it gives CASSISSGGASSYNEQFF.